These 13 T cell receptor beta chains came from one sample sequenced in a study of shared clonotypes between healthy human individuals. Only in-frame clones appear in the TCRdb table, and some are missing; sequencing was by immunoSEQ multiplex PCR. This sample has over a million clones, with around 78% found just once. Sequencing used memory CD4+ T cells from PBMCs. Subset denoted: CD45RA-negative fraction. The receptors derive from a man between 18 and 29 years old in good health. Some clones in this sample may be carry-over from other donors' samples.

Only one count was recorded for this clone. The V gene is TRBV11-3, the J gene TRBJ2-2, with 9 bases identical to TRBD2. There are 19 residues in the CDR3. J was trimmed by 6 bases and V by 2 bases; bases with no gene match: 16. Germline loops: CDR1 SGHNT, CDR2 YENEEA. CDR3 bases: TGTGCCAGCAGCTTAATTTGCGAGTTAGGGACTAGCATCCCCGGGGAGCTGTTTTTT. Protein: CASSLICELGTSIPGELFF.

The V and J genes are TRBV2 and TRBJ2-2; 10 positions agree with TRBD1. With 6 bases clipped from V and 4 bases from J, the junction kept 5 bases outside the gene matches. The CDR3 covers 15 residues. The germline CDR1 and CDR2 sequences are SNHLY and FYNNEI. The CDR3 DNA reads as TGTGCCAGCAGCCGACAGGGGGCGGTCACCGGGGAGCTGTTTTTT. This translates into CASSRQGAVTGELFF.

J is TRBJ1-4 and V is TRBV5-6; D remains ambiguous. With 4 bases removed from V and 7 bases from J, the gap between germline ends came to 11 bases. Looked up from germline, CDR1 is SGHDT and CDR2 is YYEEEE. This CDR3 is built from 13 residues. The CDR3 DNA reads TGTGCCAGCAGCACGCTGGCGGTTGAAAAACTGTTTTTT. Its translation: CASSTLAVEKLFF.

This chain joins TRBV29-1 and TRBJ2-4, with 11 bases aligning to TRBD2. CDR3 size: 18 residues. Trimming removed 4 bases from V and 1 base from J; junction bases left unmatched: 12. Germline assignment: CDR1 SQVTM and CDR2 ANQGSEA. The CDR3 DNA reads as TGCAGCGTTGCGGGGGGTAGCGGGAGGGTCGAGGCCAAAAACATTCAGTACTTC. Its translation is CSVAGGSGRVEAKNIQYF.

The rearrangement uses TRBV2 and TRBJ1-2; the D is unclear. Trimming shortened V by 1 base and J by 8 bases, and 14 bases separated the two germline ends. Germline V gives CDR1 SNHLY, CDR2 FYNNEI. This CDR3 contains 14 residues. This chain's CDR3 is CASSEVWGTDGYTF. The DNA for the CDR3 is TGTGCCAGCAGTGAAGTCTGGGGAACGGACGGCTACACCTTC.

The CDR3 nucleotides are TGTGCCAGCTCACTCTCCCCACCGCTAGCCAAAAACATTCAGTACTTC. Encoded protein: CASSLSPPLAKNIQYF. V is TRBV18 and J is TRBJ2-4; the D is unclear. Germline CDR1 KGHSH, CDR2 LQKENI. CDR3 length: 16 residues. The germline V and J ends were trimmed by 4 bases and 0 bases, with 13 bases remaining between them.

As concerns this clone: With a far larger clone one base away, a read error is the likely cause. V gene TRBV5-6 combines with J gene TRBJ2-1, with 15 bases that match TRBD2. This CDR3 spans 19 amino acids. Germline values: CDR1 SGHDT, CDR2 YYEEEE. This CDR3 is CASSNGTSGRFFEHGERFF. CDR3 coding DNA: TGTGCCAGCAGCAACGGGACTAGCGGGAGGTTTTTCGAACACGGTGAGCGGTTCTTC. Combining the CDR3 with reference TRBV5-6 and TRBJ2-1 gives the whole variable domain DAGVTQSPTHLIKTRGQQVTLRCSPKSGHDTVSWYQQALGQGPQFIFQYYEEEERQRGNFPDRFSGHQFPNYSSELNVNALLLGDSALYLCASSNGTSGRFFEHGERFFGPGTRLTVL.

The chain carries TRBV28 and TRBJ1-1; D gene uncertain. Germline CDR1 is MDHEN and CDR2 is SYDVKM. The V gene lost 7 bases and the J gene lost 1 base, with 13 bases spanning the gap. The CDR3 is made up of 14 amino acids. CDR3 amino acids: CASTPVQQNTEAFF. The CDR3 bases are TGTGCCAGCACCCCGGTCCAGCAGAACACTGAAGCTTTCTTT.

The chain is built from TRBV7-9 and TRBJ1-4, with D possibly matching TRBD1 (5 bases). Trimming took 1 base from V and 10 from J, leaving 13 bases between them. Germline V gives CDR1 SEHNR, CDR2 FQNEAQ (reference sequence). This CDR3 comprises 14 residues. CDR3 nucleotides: TGTGCCAGCAGCTTAGTGGACGCGGGGGGAAAACTGTTTTTT. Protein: CASSLVDAGGKLFF.

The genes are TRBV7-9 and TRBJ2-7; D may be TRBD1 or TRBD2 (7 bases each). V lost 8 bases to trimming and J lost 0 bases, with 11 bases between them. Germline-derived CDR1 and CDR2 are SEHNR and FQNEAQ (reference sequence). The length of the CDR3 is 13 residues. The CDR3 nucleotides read TGTGCCAGCCGGGGGGACAGCTCCTACGAGCAGTACTTC. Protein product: CASRGDSSYEQYF.

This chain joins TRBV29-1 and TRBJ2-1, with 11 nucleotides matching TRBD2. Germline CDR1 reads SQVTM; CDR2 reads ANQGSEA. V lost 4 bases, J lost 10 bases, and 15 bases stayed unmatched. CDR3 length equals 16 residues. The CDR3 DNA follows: TGCAGCGTTGGTATAGCGGGAGGGCTTCCGGAAGCCGAGCAGTTCTTC. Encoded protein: CSVGIAGGLPEAEQFF.

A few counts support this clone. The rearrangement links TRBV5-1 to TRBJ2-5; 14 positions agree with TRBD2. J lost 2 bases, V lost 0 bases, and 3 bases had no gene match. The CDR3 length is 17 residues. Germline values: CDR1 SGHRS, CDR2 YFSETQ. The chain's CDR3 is CASSLGTSGRPQETQYF. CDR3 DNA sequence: TGCGCCAGCAGCTTGGGGACTAGCGGGAGGCCTCAAGAGACCCAGTACTTC.

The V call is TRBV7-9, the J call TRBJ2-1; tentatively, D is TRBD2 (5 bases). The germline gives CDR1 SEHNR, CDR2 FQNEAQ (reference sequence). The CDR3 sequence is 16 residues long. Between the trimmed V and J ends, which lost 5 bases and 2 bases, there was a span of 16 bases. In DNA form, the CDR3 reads TGTGCCAGCAGCGTTGAGGGTCTGGTTACCTACAATGAGCAGTTCTTC. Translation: CASSVEGLVTYNEQFF.